This TCR beta chain derives from a study of cytomegalovirus exposure and HLA in healthy donors. Study-wide context: A preliminary data release comprised around 90 million unique TCRs obtained from HLA-typed donors.

V shed 2 bases and J shed 4 bases, with 14 bases lying between them. The CDR3 loop spans 15 amino acids. Germline values: CDR1 SGHTA, CDR2 FQGNSA. Researchers ran the PCR with 60 Vbeta and 13 Jbeta primers. Here immunoSEQ multiplex PCR was the method, and the copy in TCRdb shows in-frame clones only, minus some. This listing includes 70,000 to 80,000 clones. The sequence derives from a man aged 40-49 years in good health and CMV-seronegative. Specimen: PBMCs. This rearrangement joins TRBV7-2 to TRBJ2-5; a possible D gene is TRBD1 (6 bases). CDR3 nucleotides: TGTGCCAGCAGCTTATTAGCAGGGGAAGCAGAGACCCAGTACTTC. It specifies CASSLLAGEAETQYF.